The 10 T cell receptor beta chains in this list originate from one sample, sequenced in a study of regulatory T cells in long-lasting Graves disease. CDR3-region Arm-PCR and iRepertoire HTBI primers produced the TCR beta libraries. From the multiplex PCR reads, TCRdb called clonotypes with MiXCR, one entry per CDR3 protein. The sample consists of 350,000 to 450,000 distinct CDR3 sequences, around 15% of them appearing once. Regarding time point: newly diagnosed GD, antithyroid drugs for less than 3 months. PBMC-extracted RNA yielded the TCR library. The sample was also linked to a second study, of T cells in Graves' hyperthyroidism and ophthalmopathy.

Material: peripheral blood mononuclear cells (PBMCs), obtained at new diagnosis, from a patient treated with antithyroid drugs. The receptor source for this set is a man aged 35-49 years with Graves disease.

As to this clonotype: A junction boundary mismatches the germline segment, possibly from a read error. CDR3 sequence (DNA): TGTGCCAGCTCACTAGGAGGGGGACGTCAGCTCCAGCATTTT. It is translated as CASSLGGGRQLQHF. The gene calls are TRBV18 and TRBJ1-5; possibly TRBD1 for D (6 bases). The CDR3 sequence is 14 residues long. Germline V gene lookup returns CDR1 KGHSH and CDR2 LQKENI.

The table lists this clonotype with many counts. The rearrangement links TRBV3-1 to TRBJ2-5; 9 positions match TRBD1. The CDR3 has 16 residues. V was clipped by 2 bases and J by 5 bases; unmatched bases: 9. The V gene's germline CDR1 is LGHDT and CDR2 YNNKEL (reference sequence). This chain's CDR3 is CASSQWGQGPSETQYF. The CDR3 DNA follows: TGTGCCAGCAGCCAATGGGGACAGGGCCCCTCCGAGACCCAGTACTTC.

This clonotype was counted ten times or more. V gene TRBV7-8 combines with J gene TRBJ2-1, with D unclear. This CDR3 contains 15 residues. Germline V gives CDR1 SGHVS, CDR2 FQNEAQ. V dropped 5 bases and J dropped 8 bases, with 19 bases sitting between them. This CDR3 reads CASSRGSAVWDEQFF. DNA for the CDR3: TGTGCCAGCAGCCGTGGGTCGGCGGTTTGGGATGAGCAGTTCTTC.

The chain links TRBV28 to TRBJ1-3, with TRBD1 as a possible D gene (5 bases). The CDR3 extends over 14 amino acids. CDR1 and CDR2 (germline): MDHEN, SYDVKM. Trimming stripped 3 bases from V and 4 bases from J, with 10 bases between. The CDR3 nucleotides read TGTGCCAGCAGTTTGGGGCCCTGGGGAAACACCATATATTTT. Protein product: CASSLGPWGNTIYF.

This clonotype was counted at least ten times. This chain uses TRBV27 with TRBJ2-1; no clear D gene. There are 14 residues in the CDR3. V lost 5 bases and J 0 bases, leaving 8 bases between the germline ends. Germline loops: CDR1 MNHEY, CDR2 SMNVEV (reference sequence). CDR3 loop: CASSPLSSYNEQFF. CDR3 in DNA: TGTGCCAGCAGTCCCCTTAGCTCCTACAATGAGCAGTTCTTC.

This clonotype was detected only a few times. This may come from a read error, since a much larger clone is one base off. The chain employs TRBV5-4 and TRBJ2-7, with D perhaps being TRBD1 or TRBD2 (6 bases each). CDR1 is SGHNT, CDR2 YYREEE, per germline (reference sequence). The CDR3 is made up of 13 amino acids. V was trimmed by 3 bases and J by 6 bases, leaving 13 bases between them. CDR3 in DNA: TGTGCCAGCAGCTGGGGCAGGGGAGGCGAGCAGTACTTC. Translation: CASSWGRGGEQYF.

This clonotype was found many times. The V call is TRBV2, the J call TRBJ1-6; D is ambiguous. V gave up 7 bases and J gave up 8 bases, with 15 bases separating them. Germline lookup yields CDR1 SNHLY and CDR2 FYNNEI. The CDR3 loop spans 14 amino acids. The CDR3 loop reads CASNQERRDSPLHF. The CDR3 DNA sequence: TGTGCCAGCAACCAGGAGAGGCGGGATTCACCCCTCCACTTT.

Ten or more counts support this clonotype. The V gene is TRBV5-1, the J gene TRBJ1-1; no firm D call. Trimming shortened V by 5 bases and J by 1 base, and 9 bases separated the two germline ends. The CDR3 is 13 residues long. Per the germline V gene, CDR1 is SGHRS and CDR2 is YFSETQ. The CDR3 sequence is CASRSQPNTEAFF. The CDR3 DNA is TGCGCCAGCAGATCACAGCCGAACACTGAAGCTTTCTTT.

The table lists this clonotype with many counts. The chain employs TRBV7-8 and TRBJ2-1, with a weak D call TRBD1 (6 bases). Germline CDR1 SGHVS, CDR2 FQNEAQ. Trimming pared 5 bases from V and 7 bases from J, leaving 12 bases between. The CDR3 is made up of 13 amino acids. The CDR3 loop reads CASSALGGNEQFF. The CDR3 DNA sequence: TGTGCCAGCAGCGCCCTAGGGGGAAATGAGCAGTTCTTC.

The J gene is TRBJ1-1, the V gene TRBV30; D gene ambiguous. The germline V gene encodes CDR1 GTSNPN and CDR2 SVGIG (reference sequence). This CDR3 is built from 13 residues. Between the trimmed V and J ends, which lost 2 bases and 1 base, there was a span of 8 bases. The CDR3 region is CAWSWAPNTEAFF. DNA of the CDR3: TGTGCCTGGAGTTGGGCCCCGAACACTGAAGCTTTCTTT.